One TCR beta chain is described in this entry. This sample is part of a study of blood T cell repertoires in COVID-19. Study background: Specimens from acute and convalescent COVID-19 originated in the United States, Italy and Spain. Sources were T cells, B-cell-depleted T cells, or PBMCs; the material itself was cDNA or gDNA.

Sequenced by immunoSEQ multiplex PCR; TCRdb stores in-frame clones only, minus some. Among 100,000 or so clones, approximately 91% were seen once, and the ten largest hold more than 5.5%. Germline CDR1 and CDR2: MDHEN and SYDVKM. The CDR3 runs 14 residues. V shed 6 bases and J 4 bases; nucleotides not matched to a gene: 8. The specimen sequenced was peripheral blood. The rearrangement uses TRBV28 and TRBJ1-2; 7 nucleotides match TRBD1. The sequence was collected from a woman in her sixties with acute or convalescent COVID-19. The CDR3 bases are TGTGCCAGCAGAACCCTGGACAGGAGCTATGGCTACACCTTC. Encoded protein: CASRTLDRSYGYTF.